The clone carrying this TCR beta chain was found a few times. Its antigen remains unidentified. The data are from a study of post-analysis software for immune sequencing data. Study outcomes and limitations: TRBV5-6, TRBV5-1 and TRBV20-1 were among several TRBV segments more frequent in patients than controls.

Germline V gene data show CDR1 as SGDLS and CDR2 as YYNGEE. CDR3 length: 16 residues. V lost 1 base to trimming and J lost 0 bases, with 12 bases between them. cDNA libraries of TCR beta carried unique molecular identifiers. TCRdb recomputed calls from the PCR reads with MiXCR, one row per CDR3 protein. Among hundreds of thousands of distinct CDR3 sequences listed, around 27% were seen once. What was sequenced was blood. The rearrangement uses TRBV9 and TRBJ2-3; tentative D call: TRBD1 (6 bases). The receptor's source is a girl aged 10-17 years with multiple sclerosis. In DNA form, the CDR3 reads TGTGCCAGCAGCGTAATAGGGGGAACTAGCACAGATACGCAGTATTTT. Its translation: CASSVIGGTSTDTQYF.